Presented here are 13 T cell receptor beta chains from one specimen sequenced in a study of shared clonotypes between healthy human individuals. CD8 cells regarded as naive lacked CD45RO, were positively chosen for CCR7, and omitted terminally differentiated effector memory CD45RA+ cells. Sequencing used immunoSEQ multiplex PCR; TCRdb keeps in-frame clones, though not all of them. The sample has fewer than 700,000 clones, approximately 95% seen once. Sequencing was carried out using naive CD8+ T cells sorted from blood. The receptors were sampled from a woman aged 25-40 years in good health.

This chain uses TRBV9 with TRBJ2-7; D call uncertain. Germline V gene data show CDR1 as SGDLS and CDR2 as YYNGEE. This CDR3 is built from 16 residues. V lost 7 bases and J lost 6, with 26 bases in between. CDR3 sequence reads: CASAARAFPQEGEQYF. DNA of the CDR3: TGTGCCAGCGCCGCACGAGCCTTCCCCCAAGAAGGCGAGCAGTACTTC.

The V call is TRBV19, the J call TRBJ2-7; a weak D match, TRBD1 (5 bases). The germline gives CDR1 LNHDA, CDR2 SQIVND (reference sequence). Between the trimmed V and J ends, which lost 1 base and 2 bases, there was a span of 9 bases. The CDR3 totals 14 residues. This CDR3 reads CASSIGQWTYEQYF. The DNA for the CDR3 is TGTGCCAGTAGTATAGGACAGTGGACCTACGAGCAGTACTTC.

The chain carries TRBV28 and TRBJ2-3; 9 bases agree with TRBD1. There are 16 residues in the CDR3. The germline V gene encodes CDR1 MDHEN and CDR2 SYDVKM. V shed 5 bases, J shed 4 bases, and the junction held 10 bases outside the gene matches. The CDR3 DNA follows: TGTGCCAGCAGTATTCCCCGGGACAGGGCCCCAGATACGCAGTATTTT. Translated, it gives CASSIPRDRAPDTQYF. Full variable domain (rest looked up from reference TRBV28 and TRBJ2-3): DVKVTQSSRYLVKRTGEKVFLECVQDMDHENMFWYRQDPGLGLRLIYFSYDVKMKEKGDIPEGYSVSREKKERFSLILESASTNQTSMYLCASSIPRDRAPDTQYFGPGTRLTVL.

For the CDR3, the DNA is TGCGCCAGCAGCCAAGTTCCAAGACCGGGCTCCTACGAGCAGTACTTC. This codes for CASSQVPRPGSYEQYF. The chain recombines TRBV4-1 with TRBJ2-7; D is unresolved. The CDR3 covers 16 residues. V lost 1 base to trimming and J lost 0 bases, with 13 bases between them. Germline lookup yields CDR1 MGHRA and CDR2 YSYEKL.

The chain couples TRBV5-8 to TRBJ1-5; D not certain. V was pared by 5 bases and J by 0 bases, with 9 bases between. Germline CDR1 SGHTS, CDR2 YDEGEE. CDR3 length equals 14 residues. This chain's CDR3 is CASRGVDSNQPQHF. Written as DNA, the CDR3 is TGTGCCAGCAGAGGCGTCGATAGCAATCAGCCCCAGCATTTT.

J is TRBJ2-7 and V is TRBV5-1; D gene uncertain. Germline-derived CDR1 and CDR2 are SGHRS and YFSETQ. This CDR3 has 14 residues. Deletions cut 0 bases from V and 2 bases from J, with 9 bases between. The CDR3 bases are TGCGCCAGCAGCTTGGCCCCGAAGACCTACGAGCAGTACTTC. Protein: CASSLAPKTYEQYF. Based on the CDR3 plus reference TRBV5-1 and TRBJ2-7, the full variable domain is KAGVTQTPRYLIKTRGQQVTLSCSPISGHRSVSWYQQTPGQGLQFLFEYFSETQRNKGNFPGRFSGRQFSNSRSEMNVSTLELGDSALYLCASSLAPKTYEQYFGPGTRLTVT.

There are a few counts of this clone. The chain is built from TRBV2 and TRBJ2-7; 11 bases line up with TRBD2. The CDR3 covers 16 residues. The ends lost 6 bases at V and 3 bases at J; junction bases unmatched: 10. Germline V gene lookup returns CDR1 SNHLY and CDR2 FYNNEI. CDR3 in amino acids: CASRPTSGGPHYEQYF. As DNA, the CDR3 is TGTGCCAGCAGGCCCACTAGCGGGGGTCCCCACTACGAGCAGTACTTC. The full variable domain, rest sourced from reference TRBV2 and TRBJ2-7, is EPEVTQTPSHQVTQMGQEVILRCVPISNHLYFYWYRQILGQKVEFLVSFYNNEISEKSEIFDDQFSVERPDGSNFTLKIRSTKLEDSAMYFCASRPTSGGPHYEQYFGPGTRLTVT.

The chain combines TRBV29-1 with TRBJ2-3; 7 bases map to TRBD1. V dropped 0 bases and J dropped 7; count of bases not matched to a gene: 10. Germline V gene data show CDR1 as SQVTM and CDR2 as ANQGSEA. The CDR3 has 15 amino acids. The CDR3 loop is CSVEDGQGEGYTQYF. In nucleotides, the CDR3 is TGCAGCGTTGAAGATGGCCAGGGGGAAGGGTATACGCAGTATTTT.

V is TRBV28 and J is TRBJ2-7; D perhaps matches TRBD2 (6 bases). The CDR3 is made up of 17 amino acids. The germline V gene encodes CDR1 MDHEN and CDR2 SYDVKM. The ends were cut back, 3 bases at V and 2 bases at J, with 20 bases in the middle. CDR3 loop: CASSFYPDRESPYEQYF. CDR3 DNA: TGTGCCAGCAGTTTTTACCCCGACCGGGAGTCCCCCTACGAGCAGTACTTC.

The gene calls are TRBV7-9 and TRBJ2-7, with 7 bases lining up with TRBD2. After removal of 1 base from V and 5 bases from J, the junction contained 11 bases not matched to a gene. The germline V gene encodes CDR1 SEHNR and CDR2 FQNEAQ (reference sequence). The CDR3 is made up of 16 amino acids. The CDR3 loop reads CASSLGVGLAEDEQYF. DNA for the CDR3: TGTGCCAGCAGCTTAGGCGTCGGGCTAGCGGAGGACGAGCAGTACTTC.

The J gene is TRBJ2-3, the V gene TRBV14; the D gene is possibly TRBD2 (5 bases). This CDR3 has 15 amino acids. From germline, CDR1 is SGHDN and CDR2 FVKESK. V gave up 4 bases and J gave up 0 bases, with 11 bases separating them. The CDR3 sequence is CASSLTSLSTDTQYF. CDR3 nucleotides: TGTGCCAGCAGCCTAACTAGTCTTAGCACAGATACGCAGTATTTT.

The V gene is TRBV7-6, the J gene TRBJ1-1; 8 nucleotides line up with TRBD1. The V gene end was trimmed by 4 bases and the J gene end by 0 bases; junction bases not matched to a gene: 13. The CDR3 has 18 amino acids. Looked up from germline, CDR1 is SGHVS and CDR2 is FNYEAQ. Here the CDR3 reads CASSSNPHRGGMNTEAFF. The CDR3 DNA follows: TGTGCCAGCAGCTCCAACCCGCACAGGGGGGGCATGAACACTGAAGCTTTCTTT.

This chain connects TRBV10-2 to TRBJ2-5; TRBD2 agrees at 9 bases. V trimming: 1 base; J trimming: 11 bases; junction bases outside the gene matches: 11. The CDR3 covers 15 residues. Germline loops: CDR1 WSHSY, CDR2 SAAADI. The CDR3 protein is CASSEFNSGSREQYF. The CDR3 region has the DNA TGCGCCAGCAGTGAGTTTAATAGCGGGAGTAGGGAGCAGTACTTC.